The TCR beta chain under discussion was sequenced for a study of blood T cell repertoires in COVID-19. Clones were read by immunoSEQ multiplex PCR, and TCRdb kept only the in-frame ones, dropping some. This repertoire shows roughly 250,000 clones, under 95% found once; its top ten account for under 3%. The sequence was collected from a middle-aged woman with acute COVID-19. The sequenced sample was PBMCs or T cells enriched from blood (not recorded which).

The CDR3 coding sequence is TGTGCCACCAGCAGAGAAGGGGGACAGCCCCAGCATTTT. Amino acids: CATSREGGQPQHF. The J gene is TRBJ1-5, the V gene TRBV15; TRBD1 might be the D (6 bases). CDR3 length equals 13 residues. Trimming removed 0 bases from V and 7 bases from J, with 7 bases in between. Germline V gene data show CDR1 as LNHNV and CDR2 as YYDKDF (reference sequence).